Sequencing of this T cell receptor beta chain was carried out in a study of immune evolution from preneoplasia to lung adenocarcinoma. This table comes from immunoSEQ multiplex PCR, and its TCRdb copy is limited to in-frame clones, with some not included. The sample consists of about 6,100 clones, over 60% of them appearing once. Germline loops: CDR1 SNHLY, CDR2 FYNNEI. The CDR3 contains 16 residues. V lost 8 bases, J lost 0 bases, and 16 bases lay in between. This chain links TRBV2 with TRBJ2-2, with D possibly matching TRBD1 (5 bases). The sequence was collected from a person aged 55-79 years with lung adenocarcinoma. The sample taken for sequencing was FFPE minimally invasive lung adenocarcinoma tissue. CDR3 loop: CASDRRGHPNTGELFF. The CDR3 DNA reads TGTGCCAGCGACCGTCGTGGACATCCGAACACCGGGGAGCTGTTTTTT.